Below are 2 T cell receptor beta chains sequenced from a single sample in a study of blood T cell repertoires in COVID-19. TCRdb keeps only in-frame clones here, not all; method: immunoSEQ multiplex PCR. The data hold 250,000 or so clones, with about 87% observed a single time. The sequencing input was peripheral blood. These receptors were taken from a woman between 65 and 79 years old with active or convalescent COVID-19.

This clone appeared a single time. CDR3 coding DNA: TGTGCCAGCAGCTTGCGGGGGAAAGAGACCCAGTACTTC. This gives the protein CASSLRGKETQYF. The chain recombines TRBV5-4 with TRBJ2-5, with a possible D match to TRBD2 (6 bases). In germline, CDR1 is SGHNT, CDR2 YYREEE (reference sequence). V was clipped by 1 base and J by 3 bases, with 7 bases between them. This CDR3 is built from 13 residues.

The V call is TRBV11-1, the J call TRBJ2-7, with TRBD1 matching over 8 bases. In germline, CDR1 is SGHAT, CDR2 FQDESV (reference sequence). The ends lost 7 bases at V and 0 bases at J; junction bases unmatched: 8. This CDR3 comprises 15 residues. The CDR3: CASTVTGAPSYEQYF. CDR3 sequence (DNA): TGTGCCAGCACCGTGACAGGGGCCCCCTCCTACGAGCAGTACTTC.